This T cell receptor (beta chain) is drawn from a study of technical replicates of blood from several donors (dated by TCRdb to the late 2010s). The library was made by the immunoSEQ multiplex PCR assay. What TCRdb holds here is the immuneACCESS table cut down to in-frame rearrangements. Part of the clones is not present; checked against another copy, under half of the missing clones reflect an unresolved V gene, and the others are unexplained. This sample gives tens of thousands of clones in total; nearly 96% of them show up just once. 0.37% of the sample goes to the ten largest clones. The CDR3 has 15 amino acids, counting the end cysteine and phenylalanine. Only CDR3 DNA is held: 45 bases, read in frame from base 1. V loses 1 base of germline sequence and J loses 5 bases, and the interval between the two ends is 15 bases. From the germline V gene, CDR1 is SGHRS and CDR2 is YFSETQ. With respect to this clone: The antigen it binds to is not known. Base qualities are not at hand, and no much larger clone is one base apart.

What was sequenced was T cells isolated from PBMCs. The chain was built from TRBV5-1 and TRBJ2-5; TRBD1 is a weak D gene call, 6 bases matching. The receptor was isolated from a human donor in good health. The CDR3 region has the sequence CASSLQSGAGETQYF. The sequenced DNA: TGCGCCAGCAGCTTGCAGTCAGGGGCGGGTGAGACCCAGTACTTC.